Here is one T cell receptor beta chain with its context. Its antigen is not known. The data were obtained in a study of T cells after posttransplantation cyclophosphamide. The study's findings and limits: TRB clonality was highly associated with recipient CMV seropositivity and reactivation.

Libraries were prepared by immunoSEQ multiplex PCR; TCRdb keeps only in-frame clonotypes and omits some of them. There are 40,000 to 55,000 clones in the sample, none observed a single time. The CDR3 runs 18 residues. V dropped 1 base and J dropped 7; count of bases not matched to a gene: 11. The germline V gene has CDR1 LNHNV and CDR2 YYDKDF (reference sequence). This receptor was taken from a middle-aged man in good health, CMV-negative, and a related stem cell transplant donor. This chain joins TRBV15 and TRBJ2-1; 12 nucleotides align to TRBD2. Source material: PBMCs. CDR3 nucleotide sequence: TGTGCCACCAGCAGAGGCCCCGTGACTAGCGGGAGAATTAATGAGCAGTTCTTC. Encoded protein: CATSRGPVTSGRINEQFF.